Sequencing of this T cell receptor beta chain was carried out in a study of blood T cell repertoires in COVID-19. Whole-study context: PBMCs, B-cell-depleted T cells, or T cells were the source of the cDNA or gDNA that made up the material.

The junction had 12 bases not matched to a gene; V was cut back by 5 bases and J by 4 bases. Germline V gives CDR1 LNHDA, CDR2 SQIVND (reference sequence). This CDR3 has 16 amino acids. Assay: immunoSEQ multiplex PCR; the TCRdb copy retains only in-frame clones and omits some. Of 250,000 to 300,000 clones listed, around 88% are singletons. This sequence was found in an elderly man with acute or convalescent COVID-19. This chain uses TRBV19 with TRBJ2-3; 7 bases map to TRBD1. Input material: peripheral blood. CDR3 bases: TGTGCCAGTAGTGACCAACAGGGGCGAGTCGCAGATACGCAGTATTTT. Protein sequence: CASSDQQGRVADTQYF.